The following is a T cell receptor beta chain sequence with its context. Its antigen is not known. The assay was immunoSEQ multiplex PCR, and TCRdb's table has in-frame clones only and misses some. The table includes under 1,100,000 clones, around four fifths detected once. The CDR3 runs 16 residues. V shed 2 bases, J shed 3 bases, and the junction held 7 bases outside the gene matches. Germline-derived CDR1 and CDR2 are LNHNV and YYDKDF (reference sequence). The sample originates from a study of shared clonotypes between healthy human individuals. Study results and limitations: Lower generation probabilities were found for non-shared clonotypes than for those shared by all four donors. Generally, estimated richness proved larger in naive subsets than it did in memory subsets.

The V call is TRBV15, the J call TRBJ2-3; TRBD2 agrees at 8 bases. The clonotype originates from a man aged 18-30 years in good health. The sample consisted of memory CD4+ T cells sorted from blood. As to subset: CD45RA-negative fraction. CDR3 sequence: CATSRWSGSGTDTQYF. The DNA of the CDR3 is TGTGCCACCAGCAGATGGAGCGGGAGTGGAACAGATACGCAGTATTTT.